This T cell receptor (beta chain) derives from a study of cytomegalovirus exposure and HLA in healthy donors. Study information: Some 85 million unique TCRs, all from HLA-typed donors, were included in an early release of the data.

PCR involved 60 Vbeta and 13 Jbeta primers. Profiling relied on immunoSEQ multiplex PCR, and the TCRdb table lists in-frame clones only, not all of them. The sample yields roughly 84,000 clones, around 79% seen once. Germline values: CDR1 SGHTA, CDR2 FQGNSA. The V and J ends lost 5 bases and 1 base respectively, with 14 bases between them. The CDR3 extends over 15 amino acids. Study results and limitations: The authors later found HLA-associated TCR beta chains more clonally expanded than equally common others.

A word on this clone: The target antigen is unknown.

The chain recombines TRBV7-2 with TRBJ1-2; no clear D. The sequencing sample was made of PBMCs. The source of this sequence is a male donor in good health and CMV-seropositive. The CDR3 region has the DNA TGTGCCAGCAGCCCGCTGGCGGCCCGTAACTATGGCTACACCTTC. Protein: CASSPLAARNYGYTF.